This T cell receptor beta chain was captured by sequencing in a study of human T cells and chemical hapten exposure. Trimming took 3 bases from V and 7 from J, leaving 13 bases between them. Germline lookup yields CDR1 DFQATT and CDR2 SNEGSKA (reference sequence). This CDR3 has 14 residues. Time point indicated: patch test 2, 6 weeks after DPC sensitization. Treatment meaning: therapeutic diphenylcyclopropenone sensitization with weekly scalp DPC. Under the authors' procedure: TCRs per sample had a median of about 100,000 and ranged from roughly 23,224 to 700,000. TCRdb ran MiXCR on the RACE reads and lists one entry per CDR3 protein. For this entry, the V and J calls and clone size follow TCRdb and not the study's own pipeline. The sample has some 80,000 distinct CDR3 sequences, around 10% seen once.

The clonotype comes from a man between 18 and 29 years old with alopecia areata. Some clones in this sample may be carry-over from other donors' samples. The sequenced sample was whole blood, obtained in connection with sensitization to the hapten diphenylcyclopropenone (DPC). The chain couples TRBV20-1 to TRBJ1-6; a weak D match, TRBD1 (6 bases). CDR3 sequence: CSASIDRTNSPLHF. CDR3 bases: TGCAGTGCTAGTATCGACAGGACCAATTCACCCCTCCACTTT.